A single T cell receptor (beta chain) is shown here with its context. Its specificity is unknown. This specimen belongs to a study of OX40 agonist ivuxolimab in advanced cancers. Turning to the study itself: Patient treatment consisted of intravenous ivuxolimab administration every 2 weeks at 0.01 to 10 mg/kg. Checkpoint inhibitors had been given previously to about 40% of patients. Findings and limits, study-wide: Expanded clones tended on average to be more numerous among CD8+ T cells than CD4+. In the 0.1 to 3.0 mg/kg range, CD4+ and CD8+ blood T cells had expanded clonally by week 6.

The method was immunoSEQ multiplex PCR; TCRdb's version includes in-frame clones alone and lacks a portion of them. The sample includes about 54,000 clones, roughly 81% of them seen just once. The material was CD4+ or CD8+ T cells sorted from blood, obtained in a trial of the OX40 agonist ivuxolimab. The sequence derives from an adult with an advanced solid tumor such as melanoma, head and neck, liver or kidney cancer.

CDR3 amino acids: CASSEALGYEQFF. The DNA for the CDR3 is TGTGCCAGTAGTGAAGCGTTGGGGTATGAGCAGTTCTTC. The chain joins TRBV19 to TRBJ2-1; D ambiguous. The V end lost 5 bases, the J end lost 8 bases, and 13 bases lay between the germline ends. There are 13 residues in the CDR3. The V gene's germline CDR1 is LNHDA and CDR2 SQIVND (reference sequence). Filled out from reference TRBV19 and TRBJ2-1, the complete variable domain reads DGGITQSPKYLFRKEGQNVTLSCEQNLNHDAMYWYRQDPGQGLRLIYYSQIVNDFQKGDIAEGYSVSREKKESFPLTVTSAQKNPTAFYLCASSEALGYEQFFGPGTRLTVL.